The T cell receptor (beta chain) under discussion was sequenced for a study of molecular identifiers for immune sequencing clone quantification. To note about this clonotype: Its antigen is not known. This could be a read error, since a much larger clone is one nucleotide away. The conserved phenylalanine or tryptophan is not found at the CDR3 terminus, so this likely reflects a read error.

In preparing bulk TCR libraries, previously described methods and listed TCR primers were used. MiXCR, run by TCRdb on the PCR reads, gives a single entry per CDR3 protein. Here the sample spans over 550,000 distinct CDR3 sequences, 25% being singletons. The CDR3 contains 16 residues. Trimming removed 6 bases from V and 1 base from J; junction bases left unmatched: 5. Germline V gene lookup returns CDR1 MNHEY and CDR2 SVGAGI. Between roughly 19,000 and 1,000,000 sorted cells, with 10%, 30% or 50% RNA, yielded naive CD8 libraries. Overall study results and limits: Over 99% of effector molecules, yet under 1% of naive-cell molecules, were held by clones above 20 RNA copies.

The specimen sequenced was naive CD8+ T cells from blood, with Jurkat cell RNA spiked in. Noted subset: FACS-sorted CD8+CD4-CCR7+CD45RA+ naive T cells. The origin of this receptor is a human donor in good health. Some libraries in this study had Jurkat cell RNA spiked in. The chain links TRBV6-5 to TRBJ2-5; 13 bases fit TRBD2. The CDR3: CASSRGTSGIQETQYS. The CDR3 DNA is TGTGCCAGCAGCCGAGGGACTAGCGGGATCCAAGAGACCCAGTACTCC.